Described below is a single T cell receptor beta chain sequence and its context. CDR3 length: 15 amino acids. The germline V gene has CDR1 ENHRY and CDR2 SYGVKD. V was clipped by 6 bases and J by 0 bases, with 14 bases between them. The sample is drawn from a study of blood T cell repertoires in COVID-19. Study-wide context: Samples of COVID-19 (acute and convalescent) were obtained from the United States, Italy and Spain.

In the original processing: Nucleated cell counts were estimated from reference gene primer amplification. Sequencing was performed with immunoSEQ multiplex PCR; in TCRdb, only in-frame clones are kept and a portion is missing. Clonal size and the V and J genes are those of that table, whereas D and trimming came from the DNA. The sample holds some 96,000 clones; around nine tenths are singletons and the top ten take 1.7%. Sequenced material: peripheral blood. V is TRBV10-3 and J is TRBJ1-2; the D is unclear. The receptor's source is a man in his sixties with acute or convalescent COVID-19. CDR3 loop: CAIRAESVPNYGYTF. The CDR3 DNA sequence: TGTGCCATCAGGGCCGAGAGCGTTCCTAACTATGGCTACACCTTC.